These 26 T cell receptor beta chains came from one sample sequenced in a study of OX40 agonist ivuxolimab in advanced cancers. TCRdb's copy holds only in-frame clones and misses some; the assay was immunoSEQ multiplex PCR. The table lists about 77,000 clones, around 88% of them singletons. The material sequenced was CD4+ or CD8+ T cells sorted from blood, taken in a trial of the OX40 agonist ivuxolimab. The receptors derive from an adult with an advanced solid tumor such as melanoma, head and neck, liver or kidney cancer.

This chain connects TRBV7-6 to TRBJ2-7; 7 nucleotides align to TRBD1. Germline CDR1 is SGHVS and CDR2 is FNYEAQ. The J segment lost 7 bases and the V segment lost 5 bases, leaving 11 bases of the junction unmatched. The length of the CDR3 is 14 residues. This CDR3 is CASSARQGTGEQYF. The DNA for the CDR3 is TGTGCCAGCAGCGCCCGACAGGGAACTGGAGAGCAGTACTTC.

CDR3 DNA sequence: TGTGCCAGTGCGAACACCGGGGAGCTGTTTTTT. Protein product: CASANTGELFF. The J gene is TRBJ2-2, the V gene TRBV19; no definite D call. Germline CDR1 LNHDA, CDR2 SQIVND (reference sequence). The germline V and J ends were trimmed by 8 bases and 0 bases, with 1 base remaining between them. The CDR3 extends over 11 amino acids.

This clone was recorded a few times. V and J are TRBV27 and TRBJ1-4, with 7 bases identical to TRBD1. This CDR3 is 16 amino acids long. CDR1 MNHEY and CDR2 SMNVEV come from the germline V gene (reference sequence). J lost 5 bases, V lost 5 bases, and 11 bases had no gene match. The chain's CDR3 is CASSVRGKGQNEKLFF. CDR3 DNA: TGTGCCAGCAGTGTCCGGGGTAAGGGACAGAATGAAAAACTGTTTTTT.

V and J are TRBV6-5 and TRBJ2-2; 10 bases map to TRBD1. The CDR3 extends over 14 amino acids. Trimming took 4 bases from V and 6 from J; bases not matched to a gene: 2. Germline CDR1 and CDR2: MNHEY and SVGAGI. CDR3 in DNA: TGTGCCAGCAGTTTCGGACAGGGGGCCGGGGAGCTGTTTTTT. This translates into CASSFGQGAGELFF.

CDR3 nucleotides: TGTGCCAGCAGCGAGCGGGGGGCGGTTAATCAGCCCCAGCATTTT. Amino acid sequence: CASSERGAVNQPQHF. The V gene is TRBV6-1, the J gene TRBJ1-5, with D possibly matching TRBD1 (6 bases). Trimming took off 6 bases at V and 4 bases at J, with 16 bases between the two ends. In germline, CDR1 is MNHNS, CDR2 SASEGT. CDR3 length equals 15 residues.

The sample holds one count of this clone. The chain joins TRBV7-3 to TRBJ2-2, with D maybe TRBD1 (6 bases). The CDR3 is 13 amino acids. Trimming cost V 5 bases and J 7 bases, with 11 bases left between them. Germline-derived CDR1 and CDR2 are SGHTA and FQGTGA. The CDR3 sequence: CASSPGVGGELFF. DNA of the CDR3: TGTGCCAGCAGCCCAGGGGTAGGCGGGGAGCTGTTTTTT.

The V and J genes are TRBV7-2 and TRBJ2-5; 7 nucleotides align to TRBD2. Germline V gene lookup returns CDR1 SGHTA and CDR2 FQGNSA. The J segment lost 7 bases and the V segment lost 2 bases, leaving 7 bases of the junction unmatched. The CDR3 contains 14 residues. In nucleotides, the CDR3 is TGTGCCAGCAGCTTAATTGGTCGCGGGGGGACCCAGTACTTC. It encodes CASSLIGRGGTQYF.

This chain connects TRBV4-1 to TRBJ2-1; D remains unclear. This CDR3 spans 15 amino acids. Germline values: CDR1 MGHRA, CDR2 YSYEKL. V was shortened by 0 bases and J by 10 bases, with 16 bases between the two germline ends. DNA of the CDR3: TGCGCCAGCAGCCAAGAGGGAACTCCTATAGGGGAGCAGTTCTTC. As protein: CASSQEGTPIGEQFF.

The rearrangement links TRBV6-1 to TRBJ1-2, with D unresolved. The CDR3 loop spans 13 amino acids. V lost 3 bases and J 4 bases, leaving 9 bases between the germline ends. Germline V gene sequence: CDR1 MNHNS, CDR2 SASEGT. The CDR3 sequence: CASSEQRGYGYTF. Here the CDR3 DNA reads TGTGCCAGCAGTGAGCAGCGAGGCTATGGCTACACCTTC.

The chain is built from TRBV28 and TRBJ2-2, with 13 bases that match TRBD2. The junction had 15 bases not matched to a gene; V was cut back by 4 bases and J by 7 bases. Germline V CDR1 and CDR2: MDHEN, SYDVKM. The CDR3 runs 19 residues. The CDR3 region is CASSSLPGTSGAMGGELFF. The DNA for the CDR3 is TGTGCCAGCAGTTCGTTACCCGGGACTAGCGGGGCGATGGGCGGGGAGCTGTTTTTT.

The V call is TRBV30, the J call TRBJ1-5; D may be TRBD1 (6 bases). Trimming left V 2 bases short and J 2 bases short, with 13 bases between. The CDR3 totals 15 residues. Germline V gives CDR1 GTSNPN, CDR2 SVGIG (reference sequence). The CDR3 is CAWSIVGGGNQPQHF. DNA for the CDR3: TGTGCCTGGAGTATCGTGGGGGGCGGCAATCAGCCCCAGCATTTT.

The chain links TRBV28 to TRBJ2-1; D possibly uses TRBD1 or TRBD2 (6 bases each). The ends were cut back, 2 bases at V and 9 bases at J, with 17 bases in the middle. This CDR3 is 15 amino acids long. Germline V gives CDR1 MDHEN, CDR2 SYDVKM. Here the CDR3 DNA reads TGTGCCAGCAGTTTAATCCGGGGGCGTGAGACTGAGCAGTTCTTC. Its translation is CASSLIRGRETEQFF.

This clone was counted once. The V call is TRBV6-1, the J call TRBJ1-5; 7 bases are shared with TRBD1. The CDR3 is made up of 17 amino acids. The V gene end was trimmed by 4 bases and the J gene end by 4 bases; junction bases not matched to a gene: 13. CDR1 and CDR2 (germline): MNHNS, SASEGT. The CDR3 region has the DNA TGTGCCAGCAGTGGGCCTGACAGGGATCTATGGAATCAGCCCCAGCATTTT. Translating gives CASSGPDRDLWNQPQHF.

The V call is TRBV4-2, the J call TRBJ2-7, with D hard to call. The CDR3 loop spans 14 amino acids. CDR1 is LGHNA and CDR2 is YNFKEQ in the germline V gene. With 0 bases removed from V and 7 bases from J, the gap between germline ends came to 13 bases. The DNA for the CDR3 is TGTGCCAGCAGCCAAGAGGGTCTGGGCCGGGAGCAGTACTTC. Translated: CASSQEGLGREQYF.

CDR3 sequence (DNA): TGTGCCAGCAGTGAACTGGGGCCGGTAGCCAAAAACATTCAGTACTTC. Amino acid sequence: CASSELGPVAKNIQYF. The chain is built from TRBV2 and TRBJ2-4; maybe TRBD1 (5 bases). The V gene's germline CDR1 is SNHLY and CDR2 FYNNEI. Between the trimmed V and J ends, which lost 2 bases and 0 bases, there was a span of 11 bases. This CDR3 spans 16 amino acids.

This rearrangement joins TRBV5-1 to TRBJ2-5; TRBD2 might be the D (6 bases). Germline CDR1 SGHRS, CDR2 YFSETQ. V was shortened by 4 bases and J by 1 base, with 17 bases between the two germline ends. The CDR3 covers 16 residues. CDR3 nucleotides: TGCGCCAGCAGCCCGGAGGGCCAGGGCCCCCAAGAGACCCAGTACTTC. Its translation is CASSPEGQGPQETQYF. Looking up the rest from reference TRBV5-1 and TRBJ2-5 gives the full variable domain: KAGVTQTPRYLIKTRGQQVTLSCSPISGHRSVSWYQQTPGQGLQFLFEYFSETQRNKGNFPGRFSGRQFSNSRSEMNVSTLELGDSALYLCASSPEGQGPQETQYFGPGTRLLVL.

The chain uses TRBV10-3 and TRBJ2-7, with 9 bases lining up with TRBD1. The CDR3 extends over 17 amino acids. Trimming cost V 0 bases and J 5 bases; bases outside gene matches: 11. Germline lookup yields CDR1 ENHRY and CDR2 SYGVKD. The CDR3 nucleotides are TGTGCCATCAGTGAGTCTGCGACAGGGGGGGGTACCAACGAGCAGTACTTC. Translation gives CAISESATGGGTNEQYF.

CDR3: CASSLGGGGKETQYF. CDR3 DNA: TGCGCCAGCAGTTTGGGGGGGGGAGGGAAGGAGACCCAGTACTTC. This rearrangement joins TRBV4-3 to TRBJ2-5; 7 bases are a match to TRBD2. Germline V gene data show CDR1 as LGHNA and CDR2 as YSLEER. The junction had 12 bases not matched to a gene; V was cut back by 6 bases and J by 5 bases. The CDR3 is 15 residues long.

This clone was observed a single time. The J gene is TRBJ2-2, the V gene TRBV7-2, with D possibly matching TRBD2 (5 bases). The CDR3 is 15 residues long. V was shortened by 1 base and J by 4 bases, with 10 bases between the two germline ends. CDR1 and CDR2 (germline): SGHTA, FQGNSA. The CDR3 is CASSLVASLTGELFF. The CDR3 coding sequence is TGTGCCAGCAGCTTAGTAGCTAGCCTCACCGGGGAGCTGTTTTTT.

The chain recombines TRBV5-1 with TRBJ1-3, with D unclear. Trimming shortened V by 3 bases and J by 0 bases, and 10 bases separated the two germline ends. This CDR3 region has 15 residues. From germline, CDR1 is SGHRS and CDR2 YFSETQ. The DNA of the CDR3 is TGCGCCAGCAGCTCCGGACTGAGCTCTGGAAACACCATATATTTT. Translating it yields CASSSGLSSGNTIYF.

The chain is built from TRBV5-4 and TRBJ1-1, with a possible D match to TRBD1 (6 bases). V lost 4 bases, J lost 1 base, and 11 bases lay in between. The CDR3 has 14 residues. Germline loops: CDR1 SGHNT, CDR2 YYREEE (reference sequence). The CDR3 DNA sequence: TGTGCCAGCAGCCCCCAGACAGGGAACACTGAAGCTTTCTTT. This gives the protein CASSPQTGNTEAFF.

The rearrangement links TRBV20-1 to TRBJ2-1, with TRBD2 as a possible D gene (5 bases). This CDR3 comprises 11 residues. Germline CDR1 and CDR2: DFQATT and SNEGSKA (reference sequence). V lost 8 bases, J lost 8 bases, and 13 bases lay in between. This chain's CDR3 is CSSGLMYEQFF. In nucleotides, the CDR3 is TGCAGTAGCGGCCTGATGTATGAGCAGTTCTTC.

This CDR3 reads CASSTGWYSNQPQHF. CDR3 bases: TGTGCCAGCAGCACTGGTTGGTATAGCAATCAGCCCCAGCATTTT. J is TRBJ1-5 and V is TRBV5-6; D remains ambiguous. Germline V lookup: CDR1 SGHDT, CDR2 YYEEEE. V lost 4 bases to trimming and J lost 0 bases, with 11 bases between them. There are 15 residues in the CDR3. Full variable domain (rest looked up from reference TRBV5-6 and TRBJ1-5): DAGVTQSPTHLIKTRGQQVTLRCSPKSGHDTVSWYQQALGQGPQFIFQYYEEEERQRGNFPDRFSGHQFPNYSSELNVNALLLGDSALYLCASSTGWYSNQPQHFGDGTRLSIL.

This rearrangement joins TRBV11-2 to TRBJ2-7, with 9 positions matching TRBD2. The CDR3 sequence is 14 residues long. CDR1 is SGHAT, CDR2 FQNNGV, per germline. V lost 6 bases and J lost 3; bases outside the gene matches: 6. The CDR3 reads CASRPSGAGYEQYF. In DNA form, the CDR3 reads TGTGCCAGCAGGCCTAGCGGGGCAGGCTACGAGCAGTACTTC.

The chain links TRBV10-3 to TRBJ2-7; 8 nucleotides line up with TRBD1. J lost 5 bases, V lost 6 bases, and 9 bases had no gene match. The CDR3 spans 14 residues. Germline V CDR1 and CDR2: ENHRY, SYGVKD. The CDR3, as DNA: TGTGCCATCAGGACGGACAGGGCGAGCGACGAGCAGTACTTC. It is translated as CAIRTDRASDEQYF.

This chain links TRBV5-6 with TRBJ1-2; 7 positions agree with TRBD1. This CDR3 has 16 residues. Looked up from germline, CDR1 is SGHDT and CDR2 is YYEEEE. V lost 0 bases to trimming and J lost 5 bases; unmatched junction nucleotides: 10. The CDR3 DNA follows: TGTGCCAGCAGCTTGGTCGAAGGGGGCAAGGGGTATGGCTACACCTTC. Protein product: CASSLVEGGKGYGYTF.